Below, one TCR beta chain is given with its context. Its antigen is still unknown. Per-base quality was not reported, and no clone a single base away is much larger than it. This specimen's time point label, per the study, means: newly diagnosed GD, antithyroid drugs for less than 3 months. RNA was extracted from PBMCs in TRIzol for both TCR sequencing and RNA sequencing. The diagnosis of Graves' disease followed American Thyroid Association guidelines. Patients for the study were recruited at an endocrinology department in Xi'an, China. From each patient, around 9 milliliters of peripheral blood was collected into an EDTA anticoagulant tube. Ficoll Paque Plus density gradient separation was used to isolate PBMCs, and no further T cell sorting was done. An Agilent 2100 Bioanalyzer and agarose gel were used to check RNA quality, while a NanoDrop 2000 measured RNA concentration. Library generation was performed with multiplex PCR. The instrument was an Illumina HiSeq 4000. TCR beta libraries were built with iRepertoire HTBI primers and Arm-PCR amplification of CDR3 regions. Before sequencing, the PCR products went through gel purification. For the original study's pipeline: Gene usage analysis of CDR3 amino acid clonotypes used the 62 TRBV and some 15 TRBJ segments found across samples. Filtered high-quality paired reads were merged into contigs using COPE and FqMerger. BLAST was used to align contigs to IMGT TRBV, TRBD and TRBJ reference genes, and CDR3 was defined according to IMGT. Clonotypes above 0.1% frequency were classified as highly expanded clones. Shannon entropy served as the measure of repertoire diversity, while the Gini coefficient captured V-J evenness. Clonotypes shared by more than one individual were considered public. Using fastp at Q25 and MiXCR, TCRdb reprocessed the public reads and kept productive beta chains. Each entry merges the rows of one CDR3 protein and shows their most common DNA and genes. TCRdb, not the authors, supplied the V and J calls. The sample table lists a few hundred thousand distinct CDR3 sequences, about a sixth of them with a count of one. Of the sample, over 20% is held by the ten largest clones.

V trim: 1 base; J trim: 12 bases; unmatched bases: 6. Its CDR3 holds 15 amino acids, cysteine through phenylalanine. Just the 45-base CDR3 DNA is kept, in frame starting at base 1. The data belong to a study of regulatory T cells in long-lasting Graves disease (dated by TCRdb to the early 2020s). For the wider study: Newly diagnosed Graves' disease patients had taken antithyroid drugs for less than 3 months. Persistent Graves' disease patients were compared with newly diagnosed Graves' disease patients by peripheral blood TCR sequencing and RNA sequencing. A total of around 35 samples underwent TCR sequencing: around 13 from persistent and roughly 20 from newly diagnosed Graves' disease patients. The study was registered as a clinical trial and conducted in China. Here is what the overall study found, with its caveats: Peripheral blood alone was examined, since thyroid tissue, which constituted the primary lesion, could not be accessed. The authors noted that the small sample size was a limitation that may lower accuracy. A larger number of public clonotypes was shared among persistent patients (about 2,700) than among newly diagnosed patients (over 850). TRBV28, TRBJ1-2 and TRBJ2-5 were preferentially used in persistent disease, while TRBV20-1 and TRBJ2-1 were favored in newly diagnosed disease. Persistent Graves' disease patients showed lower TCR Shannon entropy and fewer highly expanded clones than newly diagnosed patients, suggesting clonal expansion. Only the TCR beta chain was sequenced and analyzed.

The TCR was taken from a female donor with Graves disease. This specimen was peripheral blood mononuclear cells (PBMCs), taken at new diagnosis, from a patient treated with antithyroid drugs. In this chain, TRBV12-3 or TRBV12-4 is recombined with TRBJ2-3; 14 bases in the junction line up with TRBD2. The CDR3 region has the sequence CASSLVLTSGRAQYF. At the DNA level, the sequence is TGTGCCAGCAGTTTAGTGTTGACTAGCGGGAGGGCCCAGTATTTT.